A single sample gave rise to the 32 T cell receptor beta chains below, sequenced in a study of cytomegalovirus exposure and HLA in healthy donors. The PCR ran on 60 Vbeta and 13 Jbeta primers. The data were produced by immunoSEQ multiplex PCR, yet TCRdb's version contains in-frame clones alone and is incomplete. The sample has about 80,000 clones; about 80% are singletons. Specimen: PBMCs. These receptors originate from a man in his fifties or sixties in good health and CMV-seropositive.

Points on this clone: One end of the junction is discordant with germline, which a read error may explain. The sample has other DNA sequences that encode this CDR3 too. This chain joins TRBV30 and TRBJ2-2, with 8 bases matching TRBD1. CDR1 and CDR2 from the germline V gene are GTSNPN and SVGIG (reference sequence). The CDR3 sequence is 15 residues long. The CDR3 sequence: CALTDREANTGELFF. The CDR3 nucleotides are TGTGCCTTAACGGACAGGGAGGCGAACACTGGGGAGCTGTTTTTT.

This clone was detected once. The chain joins TRBV9 to TRBJ2-7; D remains unclear. CDR1 is SGDLS and CDR2 is YYNGEE in the germline V gene. Between the trimmed V and J ends, which lost 0 bases and 0 bases, there was a span of 7 bases. The CDR3 extends over 14 amino acids. The CDR3 sequence: CASSVAPDSYEQYF. CDR3 in DNA: TGTGCCAGCAGCGTAGCTCCAGACTCCTACGAGCAGTACTTC.

Comments on this clone: This sample includes further DNA sequences coding for the same CDR3. V gene TRBV7-3 combines with J gene TRBJ2-3; no reliable D call. The CDR3 is 13 amino acids. V dropped 5 bases and J dropped 1 base, with 7 bases sitting between them. CDR1 is SGHTA and CDR2 is FQGTGA in the germline V gene. CDR3 nucleotides: TGTGCCAGCAGCGCTACAGGCACAGATACGCAGTATTTT. Translation: CASSATGTDTQYF.

V and J are TRBV9 and TRBJ1-1; 7 nucleotides agree with TRBD1. The CDR3 spans 16 residues. Germline V gene lookup returns CDR1 SGDLS and CDR2 YYNGEE. The junction had 9 bases not matched to a gene; V was cut back by 0 bases and J by 4 bases. CDR3 sequence reads: CASSVVTGSLGTEAFF. CDR3 nucleotides: TGTGCCAGCAGCGTAGTGACAGGGAGTTTGGGCACTGAAGCTTTCTTT. The full variable domain, completed using reference TRBV9 and TRBJ1-1, is DSGVTQTPKHLITATGQRVTLRCSPRSGDLSVYWYQQSLDQGLQFLIQYYNGEERAKGNILERFSAQQFPDLHSELNLSSLELGDSALYFCASSVVTGSLGTEAFFGQGTRLTVV.

CDR3 loop: CAVQKDRGETQYF. Here the CDR3 DNA reads TGTGCCGTCCAAAAGGACAGGGGTGAGACCCAGTACTTC. The gene calls are TRBV30 and TRBJ2-5; 9 nucleotides line up with TRBD1. The CDR3 has 13 residues. J lost 5 bases, V lost 8 bases, and 9 bases had no gene match. Germline V gene lookup returns CDR1 GTSNPN and CDR2 SVGIG (reference sequence).

This clone was seen only a few times. CDR3 in amino acids: CASSPPGVAGPRKQFF. In nucleotides, the CDR3 is TGTGCCAGCAGCCCCCCTGGGGTAGCGGGACCACGCAAGCAGTTCTTC. The J gene is TRBJ2-1, the V gene TRBV7-2, with 8 bases fitting TRBD2. CDR3 size: 16 residues. Germline CDR1 is SGHTA and CDR2 is FQGNSA. V shed 5 bases, J shed 11 bases, and the junction held 17 bases outside the gene matches.

The CDR3 spells CAWSPGPGTGGGTIYF. CDR3 coding DNA: TGTGCCTGGAGTCCCGGACCCGGGACAGGGGGCGGAACCATATATTTT. This chain uses TRBV30 with TRBJ1-3, with 12 bases aligning to TRBD1. Germline trimming cut 2 bases from V and 10 bases from J; bases unmatched to any gene: 12. The CDR3 has 16 amino acids. Germline CDR1 is GTSNPN and CDR2 is SVGIG (reference sequence).

This sequence joins TRBV7-2 and TRBJ2-1, with 10 positions matching TRBD1. Germline-derived CDR1 and CDR2 are SGHTA and FQGNSA. The CDR3 consists of 15 residues. Losses at the gene ends were 4 bases for V and 3 bases for J; bases not matched to a gene: 3. Here the CDR3 reads CASSSDRGHYNEQFF. The CDR3 bases are TGTGCCAGCAGCTCTGACAGGGGGCACTACAATGAGCAGTTCTTC.

This sequence joins TRBV7-2 and TRBJ2-7, with TRBD1 matching 7 bases. The CDR3 runs 15 residues. V shed 0 bases and J 3 bases; nucleotides not matched to a gene: 5. Germline loops: CDR1 SGHTA, CDR2 FQGNSA. For the CDR3, the DNA is TGTGCCAGCAGCTTAGCCGGGACAGCAGACTACGAGCAGTACTTC. Protein product: CASSLAGTADYEQYF.

V is TRBV10-3 and J is TRBJ2-5, with TRBD2 matching 10 bases. This CDR3 contains 14 residues. The ends lost 3 bases at V and 5 bases at J; junction bases unmatched: 3. Per germline, CDR1 ENHRY and CDR2 SYGVKD. In nucleotides, the CDR3 is TGTGCCATCAGTGACCCTAGCGGGGGTGAGACCCAGTACTTC. Protein product: CAISDPSGGETQYF.

V is TRBV11-2 and J is TRBJ1-2, with 7 bases fitting TRBD1. The CDR3 is 16 residues long. V trimming: 5 bases; J trimming: 7 bases; junction bases outside the gene matches: 16. From germline, CDR1 is SGHAT and CDR2 FQNNGV. The chain's CDR3 is CASSPIKGATGFGYTF. The CDR3 nucleotides read TGTGCCAGCAGCCCGATAAAGGGGGCAACAGGGTTTGGCTACACCTTC.

This clone was counted once. The rearrangement uses TRBV29-1 and TRBJ1-5; D ambiguous. This CDR3 has 17 residues. V shed 2 bases and J shed 3 bases, with 20 bases lying between them. Germline V gene lookup returns CDR1 SQVTM and CDR2 ANQGSEA. The CDR3 spells CSVEWAETQENNQPQHF. CDR3 DNA: TGCAGCGTTGAATGGGCCGAAACACAAGAGAACAATCAGCCCCAGCATTTT.

The genes are TRBV27 and TRBJ1-4, with D possibly being TRBD1 (5 bases). CDR1 and CDR2 from the germline V gene are MNHEY and SMNVEV (reference sequence). This CDR3 is built from 14 residues. The V end lost 2 bases, the J end lost 4 bases, and 8 bases lay between the germline ends. As DNA, the CDR3 is TGTGCCAGCAGTTTACAGGGAATTAATGAAAAACTGTTTTTT. Translating gives CASSLQGINEKLFF.

This sequence joins TRBV4-1 and TRBJ2-7, with TRBD2 matching 12 bases. J was trimmed by 0 bases and V by 0 bases; bases with no gene match: 6. CDR1 MGHRA and CDR2 YSYEKL come from the germline V gene. The CDR3 extends over 18 amino acids. The CDR3 sequence: CASSQETSGRPTSYEQYF. Written as DNA, the CDR3 is TGCGCCAGCAGCCAAGAAACTAGCGGGAGGCCTACCTCCTACGAGCAGTACTTC.

The CDR3 is CAISLAEYEQYF. In DNA form, the CDR3 reads TGTGCCATCTCCCTAGCGGAATACGAGCAGTACTTC. J is TRBJ2-7 and V is TRBV2; TRBD2 matches 7 bases. Germline V gene lookup returns CDR1 SNHLY and CDR2 FYNNEI. The V and J ends lost 10 bases and 4 bases, in that order; junction bases with no gene match: 7. The CDR3 sequence is 12 residues long.

This chain connects TRBV7-9 to TRBJ2-7; TRBD1 matches at 7 bases. V gave up 2 bases and J gave up 3 bases; unmatched junction bases: 10. CDR3 size: 16 residues. From germline, CDR1 is SEHNR and CDR2 FQNEAQ (reference sequence). CDR3 in amino acids: CASSLRTGQAFYEQYF. Written as DNA, the CDR3 is TGTGCCAGCAGCTTAAGGACAGGACAGGCCTTCTACGAGCAGTACTTC.

The genes are TRBV18 and TRBJ1-1; D is possibly TRBD1 (6 bases). The V end lost 3 bases, the J end lost 1 base, and 12 bases lay between the germline ends. This CDR3 region has 15 residues. The germline CDR1 and CDR2 sequences are KGHSH and LQKENI. The CDR3 DNA reads TGTGCCAGCTCACCCTTACAGGGCCCGAACACTGAAGCTTTCTTT. Encoded protein: CASSPLQGPNTEAFF.

The V call is TRBV5-1, the J call TRBJ2-4; 12 bases line up with TRBD1. This CDR3 comprises 20 residues. Germline V gives CDR1 SGHRS, CDR2 YFSETQ. V was clipped by 0 bases and J by 0 bases; unmatched bases: 10. CDR3 in DNA: TGCGCCAGCAGCTTGGAGGGGACAGGGGGCACCTTGCTAGCCAAAAACATTCAGTACTTC. Protein: CASSLEGTGGTLLAKNIQYF.

This clone has a handful of counts. J is TRBJ2-5 and V is TRBV10-3; no clear D. CDR3 length: 16 amino acids. The germline V gene has CDR1 ENHRY and CDR2 SYGVKD. The V and J ends lost 0 bases and 5 bases respectively, with 16 bases between them. The DNA for the CDR3 is TGTGCCATCAGTGAGTCACCTGGTGGAGTCGGGGAGACCCAGTACTTC. Translated, it gives CAISESPGGVGETQYF.

This clone was detected only a few times. The chain carries TRBV7-2 and TRBJ2-7; TRBD1 might be the D (5 bases). CDR3 length: 14 amino acids. CDR1 is SGHTA and CDR2 is FQGNSA in the germline V gene. With 5 bases removed from V and 3 bases from J, the gap between germline ends came to 14 bases. In DNA form, the CDR3 reads TGTGCCAGCAGCGCCCAGGGAAGAAGCTACGAGCAGTACTTC. Translated: CASSAQGRSYEQYF.

The CDR3 spells CASSSNHRGGHTF. The CDR3 DNA reads as TGTGCCAGCAGCTCGAACCACAGGGGGGGCCACACCTTC. V is TRBV5-5 and J is TRBJ1-2; 8 bases line up with TRBD1. V trimming: 3 bases; J trimming: 12 bases; junction bases outside the gene matches: 10. Germline lookup yields CDR1 SGHKS and CDR2 YYEKEE (reference sequence). The CDR3 is 13 amino acids.

The chain uses TRBV29-1 and TRBJ2-5; D is perhaps TRBD1 (5 bases). With 7 bases removed from V and 2 bases from J, the gap between germline ends came to 11 bases. Germline CDR1 and CDR2: SQVTM and ANQGSEA. CDR3 length equals 12 residues. CDR3 DNA sequence: TGCAGCGCAGGCACAGGTCAAGAGACCCAGTACTTC. Encoded protein: CSAGTGQETQYF.

This clone was recorded only once. One junction end does not reproduce the germline sequence, and a read error may be involved. This CDR3 is CSSSLRGDPNYGYTF. DNA of the CDR3: TGTTCCAGCAGCTTACGCGGGGATCCGAACTATGGCTACACCTTC. This sequence joins TRBV7-9 and TRBJ1-2; D not resolved. The CDR3 extends over 15 amino acids. The germline CDR1 and CDR2 sequences are SEHNR and FQNEAQ (reference sequence).

The chain joins TRBV15 to TRBJ2-2; 9 bases agree with TRBD2. With 1 base clipped from V and 6 bases from J, the junction kept 6 bases outside the gene matches. CDR1 is LNHNV and CDR2 is YYDKDF in the germline V gene (reference sequence). This CDR3 has 16 residues. CDR3 DNA sequence: TGTGCCACCAGCAGAGGCGATAGCGGGAGACCCGGGGAGCTGTTTTTT. Its translation is CATSRGDSGRPGELFF.

V usage is TRBV6-6 and J usage is TRBJ1-4, with 10 positions matching TRBD1. The CDR3 sequence is 14 residues long. V shed 5 bases, J shed 7 bases, and the junction held 4 bases outside the gene matches. Germline V gives CDR1 MNHNY, CDR2 SVGAGI (reference sequence). As DNA, the CDR3 is TGTGCCAGCAGTCGACAGGGGGCGGGTGAAAAACTGTTTTTT. Protein: CASSRQGAGEKLFF.

This chain connects TRBV7-9 to TRBJ2-2, with 7 positions matching TRBD1. The CDR3 runs to 19 residues. V was clipped by 4 bases and J by 4 bases; unmatched bases: 18. Germline CDR1 SEHNR, CDR2 FQNEAQ (reference sequence). This chain's CDR3 is CASSSTGLGQETSTGELFF. The CDR3 DNA sequence: TGTGCCAGCAGCTCCACTGGCCTAGGACAGGAAACTTCCACCGGGGAGCTGTTTTTT.

The table lists this clone with a few counts. J is TRBJ2-7 and V is TRBV29-1; the D gene is possibly TRBD2 (6 bases). The CDR3 consists of 13 residues. Germline V gives CDR1 SQVTM, CDR2 ANQGSEA. Trimming removed 4 bases from V and 5 bases from J, with 15 bases in between. The CDR3, as DNA: TGCAGCGTTGTCTGGTGGAGGGACCACGAGCAGTACTTC. It translates to CSVVWWRDHEQYF.

This clone has only a few counts. The chain is built from TRBV19 and TRBJ2-7; 8 bases match TRBD2. CDR1 and CDR2 (germline): LNHDA, SQIVND (reference sequence). V was pared by 1 base and J by 4 bases, with 6 bases of the junction left unmatched. This CDR3 has 15 amino acids. The CDR3: CASSIASGRDYEQYF. Here the CDR3 DNA reads TGTGCCAGTAGTATAGCCAGCGGGAGAGATTACGAGCAGTACTTC.

The CDR3 coding sequence is TGTGCCTGGAGTGGGACTTCCTTCAACTCTGGAAACACCATATATTTT. The encoded protein is CAWSGTSFNSGNTIYF. The rearrangement joins TRBV30 to TRBJ1-3; D is ambiguous. V shed 1 base and J shed 0 bases, with 13 bases lying between them. The CDR3 runs to 16 residues. Germline V gene data show CDR1 as GTSNPN and CDR2 as SVGIG (reference sequence).

The J gene is TRBJ2-1, the V gene TRBV6-1, with 14 positions matching TRBD2. Germline CDR1 MNHNS, CDR2 SASEGT. After removal of 6 bases from V and 6 bases from J, the junction contained 4 bases not matched to a gene. The CDR3 length is 15 residues. CDR3 region: CASSPGLAGGNEQFF. The CDR3 DNA reads TGTGCCAGCAGCCCCGGACTAGCGGGAGGCAATGAGCAGTTCTTC.

The chain joins TRBV29-1 to TRBJ1-1, with D perhaps matching TRBD1 (5 bases). V lost 4 bases to trimming and J lost 3 bases, with 9 bases between them. The CDR3 spans 12 residues. The germline CDR1 and CDR2 sequences are SQVTM and ANQGSEA. CDR3: CSVGWGDTEAFF. The DNA of the CDR3 is TGCAGCGTTGGATGGGGGGACACTGAAGCTTTCTTT.

CDR3 sequence reads: CASSRGTDSYNEQFF. CDR3 nucleotide sequence: TGTGCCAGCAGTAGAGGGACAGACTCCTACAATGAGCAGTTCTTC. The genes are TRBV7-6 and TRBJ2-1; 7 bases map to TRBD1. Germline loops: CDR1 SGHVS, CDR2 FNYEAQ. The J segment lost 0 bases and the V segment lost 6 bases, leaving 5 bases of the junction unmatched. This CDR3 is built from 15 residues.